This T cell receptor beta chain was obtained from a study of blood T cell repertoires in COVID-19. Before being deemed recovered, Cohort 3 donors had two negative PCRs, clearance, or symptom resolution. TCRdb's table, derived via immunoSEQ multiplex PCR, lists solely in-frame clones and lacks some. The profile shows some 250,000 clones, approximately 83% of them singletons. The sample comprised PBMCs or T cells enriched from blood (not recorded which). The receptor was isolated from a woman in her forties or fifties who had recovered from COVID-19.

As DNA, the CDR3 is TGTGCCAGCAGCCTTGCGGGGACTAGCACAGATACGCAGTATTTT. Translation: CASSLAGTSTDTQYF. V usage is TRBV5-6 and J usage is TRBJ2-3; possible D gene TRBD2, 6 bases. CDR1 and CDR2 from the germline V gene are SGHDT and YYEEEE. Trimming shortened V by 4 bases and J by 0 bases, and 12 bases separated the two germline ends. The CDR3 sequence is 15 residues long.